The sequence of this T cell receptor (beta chain) was determined in a study of CD8 T cells in Susac syndrome. Random hexamers primed reverse transcription of about 0.45 to 1 ug RNA. MiXCR, run by TCRdb on the immunoSEQ multiplex PCR reads, gives a single entry per CDR3 protein. The table lists over 140,000 distinct CDR3 sequences, around 93% of them singletons. The Susac syndrome patients fit the recently defined diagnostic criteria for definite or probable disease. Study-wide results and limits: Expansion of clones was not seen in the CD4+ T cell repertoires of Susac syndrome.

Comments on this clonotype: Its antigen remains unknown.

Germline V gene sequence: CDR1 MDHEN, CDR2 SYDVKM. Trimming took 4 bases from V and 8 from J; bases not matched to a gene: 0. The CDR3 runs 11 residues. The rearrangement links TRBV28 to TRBJ2-3; the match to TRBD1 covers 7 bases. The sample taken for sequencing was CD4+ T cells from PBMCs. The clonotype originates from a human donor with Susac syndrome. DNA of the CDR3: TGTGCCAGCAGTTCAGGGGGTACGCAGTATTTT. Translated: CASSSGGTQYF. Looking up the rest from reference TRBV28 and TRBJ2-3 gives the full variable domain: DVKVTQSSRYLVKRTGEKVFLECVQDMDHENMFWYRQDPGLGLRLIYFSYDVKMKEKGDIPEGYSVSREKKERFSLILESASTNQTSMYLCASSSGGTQYFGPGTRLTVL.